The TCR beta chain described here comes from a study of blood T cell repertoires in COVID-19. The overall study: Acute and convalescent COVID-19 samples came from the United States, Italy and Spain. PBMCs, B-cell-depleted T cells, or T cells were the source of the cDNA or gDNA that made up the material.

In the study's own analysis: Reference gene primer amplification gave nucleated cell count estimates. The assay was immunoSEQ multiplex PCR, and TCRdb's table has in-frame clones only and misses some. For V, J and clone size, that table is used; D and trimming come from the DNA. The table records 95,000 to 150,000 clones, approximately 89% of them present only once. Seattle cases were enrolled at active infection and followed longitudinally. The sequence was obtained from an elderly woman with COVID-19, enrolled during active disease. Sequenced material: peripheral blood.

DNA of the CDR3: TGCGCCAGCAGTCCATTTCTCCGACTAGCGGAATCCTACGAGCAGTACTTC. It is translated as CASSPFLRLAESYEQYF. The rearrangement links TRBV23-1 to TRBJ2-7, with 9 bases fitting TRBD2. TRBV23-1 is an open reading frame whose function is uncertain. J was trimmed by 1 base and V by 4 bases; bases with no gene match: 11. The CDR3 totals 17 residues.